The clone carrying this TCR beta chain was detected many times. RNA extraction gave at least 5.5 micrograms of total RNA per sample. The record originates from a study of blood T cells in healthy people across ages. Study in general: Template switching retrieved approximately one barcoded beta molecule for each two T cells.

Primers used in a second PCR of about 7 to 12 cycles were a sample-barcoded 5' primer and a J-beta primer mix. TCRdb reanalysed the 5' RACE reads using MiXCR and keeps one entry per CDR3 protein. In the table there are approximately 670,000 distinct CDR3 sequences, approximately 40% of which are singletons. Germline CDR1 and CDR2: MNHEY and SVGAGI. The CDR3 consists of 15 residues. With 0 bases clipped from V and 1 base from J, the junction kept 3 bases outside the gene matches. Sample: blood. The origin of this receptor is an elderly man in good health. This chain links TRBV6-5 with TRBJ2-7, with 7 bases fitting TRBD1. This CDR3 is CASSYSETGSYEQYF. The CDR3 DNA follows: TGTGCCAGCAGTTACTCGGAGACAGGGTCCTACGAGCAGTACTTC.